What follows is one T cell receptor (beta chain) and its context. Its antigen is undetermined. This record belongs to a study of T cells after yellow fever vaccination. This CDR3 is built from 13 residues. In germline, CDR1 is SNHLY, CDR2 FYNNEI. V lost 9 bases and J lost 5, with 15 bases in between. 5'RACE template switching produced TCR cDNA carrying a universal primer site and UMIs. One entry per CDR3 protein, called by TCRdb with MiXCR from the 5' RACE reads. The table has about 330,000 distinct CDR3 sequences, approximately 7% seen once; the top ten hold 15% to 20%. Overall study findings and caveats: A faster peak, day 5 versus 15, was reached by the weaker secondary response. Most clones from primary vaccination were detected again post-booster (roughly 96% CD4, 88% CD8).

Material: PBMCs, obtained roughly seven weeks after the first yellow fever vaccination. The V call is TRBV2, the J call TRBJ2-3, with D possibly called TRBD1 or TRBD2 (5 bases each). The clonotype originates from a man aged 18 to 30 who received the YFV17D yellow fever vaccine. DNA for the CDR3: TGTGCCAGGTCAGAGGGGTCCAGAGATACGCAGTATTTT. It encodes CARSEGSRDTQYF.